A selection of T cell receptor beta chains follows, all from one sample in a study of blood T cells in healthy people across ages. TCRdb re-derived calls from the 5' RACE reads in MiXCR, one entry per CDR3 protein. This sample carries some 1 million distinct CDR3 sequences, around 43% of them seen once, and the ten largest clones take approximately 17%. Sequencing was done on a sample of blood. These receptors were taken from a woman between 55 and 75 years old in good health. The conserved cysteine and the conserved F or W are not part of the CDR3 here.

J	V	CDR3
TRBJ2-1	TRBV2	ASTGRASGSHEQF
TRBJ2-7	TRBV15	ATSRNRDYEQY
TRBJ2-5	TRBV27	ASSHTQLRQGDELETQY
TRBJ2-5	TRBV5-1	ASSPTSAQETQY
TRBJ2-1	TRBV4-2	ASSQGTSGLSSYNEQF
TRBJ2-1	TRBV4-2	ASSQVSVYSYNEQF
TRBJ1-6	TRBV20-1	SARGQGAAYNSPLH
TRBJ2-7	TRBV10-3	ATGPRPTDEQY
TRBJ2-7	TRBV7-9	ASSHAGSPTYEQY
TRBJ2-3	TRBV27	ASSSLARLLTDTQY
TRBJ2-7	TRBV4-1	ASSQDLGRYEQY
TRBJ1-5	TRBV18	ASSRVGSNQPQH
TRBJ2-3	TRBV11-2	ASSLDRHADTQY
TRBJ1-2	TRBV5-1	ASSLDQAIGYT
TRBJ2-1	TRBV18	ASSEEPSGRFGEQF
TRBJ2-7	TRBV27	ANGVSYEQY
TRBJ2-7	TRBV20-1	SARDRQGGLYNEQY
TRBJ2-6	TRBV20-1	SASRGFRGANVLT
TRBJ2-3	TRBV3-1	ASSQDISTDTQY
TRBJ1-1	TRBV9	ASSPDRGEAF
TRBJ2-3	TRBV11-2	ASSFGGGITDTQY
TRBJ2-1	TRBV12-3/TRBV12-4	ASIWVGGGEQF
TRBJ1-5	TRBV29-1	SVRDNSNQPQH
-	TRBV29-1	SVDFGAIQDEQY
TRBJ2-7	TRBV7-8	ASSLVGADSPSYEQY
TRBJ2-4	TRBV7-6	ASSSMNRVAKNIQY
TRBJ2-7	TRBV2	ASSGLGYEQY
TRBJ2-7	TRBV6-5	ASSYSSGGTYEQY
TRBJ2-7	TRBV14	ASSHRPSYEQY
TRBJ2-1	TRBV5-1	ASSLGDPTNEQF
TRBJ2-1	TRBV24-1	ATSGAPGTSGRVSEQF
TRBJ2-3	TRBV28	APRGGNTDTQY
TRBJ2-1	TRBV20-1	SARNGIGAYNEQF
-	TRBV5-1	ASSFDGTCEQY
TRBJ1-5	TRBV12-3/TRBV12-4	ASSKSSSSNQPQH
TRBJ1-6	TRBV7-2	ASSLVRTEPHNSPLH
TRBJ2-7	TRBV25-1	ASSENPGGRAEEQY
-	TRBV5-1	ASSLVSDSEQY
TRBJ2-3	TRBV6-5	ASSLTGHGRDTQY
TRBJ2-1	TRBV21-1	ASSGSGRRNHEQF
TRBJ1-2	TRBV2	ASNLMTGAYYGYT
TRBJ2-5	TRBV20-1	SAKTGTGQETQY
TRBJ1-5	TRBV5-6	ASSLGRVAGPQH
TRBJ1-6	TRBV10-3	AIGTVLDSPLH
TRBJ1-4	TRBV28	ASSWDRVGEKLF
TRBJ2-7	TRBV29-1	SVGQSLNEQY
-	TRBV20-1	SARVGFSGKETQY
TRBJ2-1	TRBV7-2	ASSRPNMNNEQF
TRBJ2-1	TRBV5-1	ASSSSGRGNEQF
TRBJ1-5	TRBV6-6	ASSYRAGPLSQPQH
TRBJ2-2	TRBV24-1	ATSGNGHTGELF
TRBJ2-5	TRBV19	ASSIGDSNQETQY
TRBJ2-7	TRBV28	ASRAGGSSYEQY
-	TRBV7-9	ASSFADLRSEQY
TRBJ2-1	TRBV7-9	ASSIRAAAYNEQF